Below, one T cell receptor (beta chain) is given with its context. No antigen is known for it. This entry is derived from a study of cytomegalovirus exposure and HLA in healthy donors. Deletions cut 2 bases from V and 10 bases from J, with 8 bases between. The germline V gene has CDR1 MNHNS and CDR2 SASEGT. This CDR3 comprises 11 residues. Study conclusions and caveats: An ancestry cluster, one associated with Asian ancestry, reportedly showed fewer N-insertions than the 666-donor mean in a later analysis.

The PCR had 60 Vbeta and 13 Jbeta primers. As processed by the authors: The count from a later analysis was about 80 million unique TCR beta chains, about 10 million of them shared. Profiled with immunoSEQ multiplex PCR; TCRdb holds only in-frame clones, not every one. V and J calls and clone size are as listed in that table; D and trimming were resolved from the DNA. The sample lists under 200,000 clones; roughly 82% were seen once. This TCR came from a woman aged 50 to 60 in good health and CMV-seropositive. This sequence joins TRBV6-1 and TRBJ1-1; a weak D match, TRBD1 (6 bases). Sequencing was performed on PBMCs. The DNA of the CDR3 is TGTGCCAGCAGTGAAAGCAGGGGAGCTTTCTTT. As protein: CASSESRGAFF.